What follows are 18 T cell receptor beta chains derived from one specimen sequenced in a study of cytotoxic CD8 clonotypes in ibrutinib-treated CLL. Here immunoSEQ multiplex PCR was the method, and the copy in TCRdb shows in-frame clones only, minus some. Here the sample spans 20,000 to 25,000 clones, less than 80% being singletons. This material consisted of PBMCs, taken before ibrutinib treatment. All receptors derive from a human donor with chronic lymphocytic leukemia.

This clone was recorded only once. This sequence joins TRBV7-9 and TRBJ2-2, with D hard to call. The germline V and J ends were trimmed by 4 bases and 3 bases, with 3 bases remaining between them. The CDR3 covers 12 residues. The germline V gene has CDR1 SEHNR and CDR2 FQNEAQ (reference sequence). CDR3 DNA sequence: TGTGCCAGCAGCTACTACACCGGGGAGCTGTTTTTT. It yields the protein CASSYYTGELFF.

The V and J genes are TRBV6-1 and TRBJ2-2; a possible D gene is TRBD2 (5 bases). Deletions cut 3 bases from V and 3 bases from J, with 11 bases between. The CDR3 spans 15 residues. Germline V gives CDR1 MNHNS, CDR2 SASEGT. CDR3 sequence: CASSDRTDYTGELFF. The CDR3 DNA reads as TGTGCCAGCAGTGACCGGACTGACTACACCGGGGAGCTGTTTTTT.

The V gene is TRBV7-3, the J gene TRBJ2-7, with unresolved D. The CDR3 is made up of 13 amino acids. The germline V gene has CDR1 SGHTA and CDR2 FQGTGA. V lost 5 bases, J lost 6 bases, and 14 bases lay in between. This CDR3 is CASSPTAYTEQYF. The DNA of the CDR3 is TGTGCCAGCAGCCCAACAGCTTATACCGAGCAGTACTTC. Combining the CDR3 with reference TRBV7-3 and TRBJ2-7 gives the whole variable domain GAGVSQTPSNKVTEKGKYVELRCDPISGHTALYWYRQSLGQGPEFLIYFQGTGAADDSGLPNDRFFAVRPEGSVSTLKIQRTERGDSAVYLCASSPTAYTEQYFGPGTRLTVT.

The chain carries TRBV7-2 and TRBJ2-1; 11 bases match TRBD2. The V gene end was trimmed by 5 bases and the J gene end by 6 bases; junction bases not matched to a gene: 6. CDR1 is SGHTA and CDR2 is FQGNSA in the germline V gene. The CDR3 consists of 15 residues. The DNA of the CDR3 is TGTGCCAGCAGCACTAGCGGGAGTATCTTCAATGAGCAGTTCTTC. Encoded protein: CASSTSGSIFNEQFF.

The chain uses TRBV6-5 and TRBJ2-7, with TRBD1 as a possible D gene (6 bases). This CDR3 comprises 13 residues. V was cut by 1 base and J by 5 bases, with 9 bases left in between. The germline gives CDR1 MNHEY, CDR2 SVGAGI. The CDR3 DNA reads TGTGCCAGCAGTTACTTACAGGGTAACGAGCAGTACTTC. This gives the protein CASSYLQGNEQYF.

This clone was detected a few times. V usage is TRBV6-6 and J usage is TRBJ2-6; the match to TRBD1 covers 7 bases. Germline assignment: CDR1 MNHNY and CDR2 SVGAGI (reference sequence). The CDR3 has 14 amino acids. V dropped 2 bases and J dropped 18; count of bases not matched to a gene: 13. Written as DNA, the CDR3 is TGTGCCAGCAGTTACCAACAGGGGCCTAGTGTTCCGACTTTC. It codes for CASSYQQGPSVPTF.

The rearrangement links TRBV28 to TRBJ1-5; D unclear. This CDR3 has 16 amino acids. V gave up 6 bases and J gave up 0 bases, with 15 bases separating them. Germline assignment: CDR1 MDHEN and CDR2 SYDVKM. The CDR3 loop reads CASRHQIDYSNQPQHF. CDR3 coding DNA: TGTGCCAGCAGGCACCAAATTGATTATAGCAATCAGCCCCAGCATTTT.

This clone has just a few counts. The chain is built from TRBV5-4 and TRBJ2-2; 8 nucleotides agree with TRBD1. J gave up 6 bases and V 4 bases, and 2 bases lay outside the gene matches. The CDR3 is 13 residues long. CDR1 and CDR2 from the germline V gene are SGHNT and YYREEE (reference sequence). CDR3 sequence: CASSRQGSGELFF. Written as DNA, the CDR3 is TGTGCCAGCAGCAGACAGGGGTCCGGGGAGCTGTTTTTT.

This clone was seen just once. V is TRBV7-2 and J is TRBJ2-7; 10 bases align to TRBD1. The CDR3 has 15 residues. Germline CDR1 SGHTA, CDR2 FQGNSA. Trimming cost V 7 bases and J 1 base; bases outside gene matches: 7. The CDR3 nucleotides read TGTGCCAGCACCCTCGACAGGGGGCGTTCCTACGAGCAGTACTTC. Its translation is CASTLDRGRSYEQYF.

In this sample, this clone turned up a few times. J is TRBJ2-7 and V is TRBV15; D possibly matches TRBD1 or TRBD2 (5 bases each). The germline V and J ends were trimmed by 0 bases and 3 bases, with 12 bases remaining between them. CDR3 size: 15 residues. Germline CDR1 reads LNHNV; CDR2 reads YYDKDF (reference sequence). CDR3 sequence (DNA): TGTGCCACCAGCAGAGATCGCCGGGGCAGCTACGAGCAGTACTTC. This codes for CATSRDRRGSYEQYF.

The rearrangement joins TRBV7-6 to TRBJ2-7; 9 nucleotides align to TRBD2. V lost 0 bases and J lost 4; bases outside the gene matches: 7. From germline, CDR1 is SGHVS and CDR2 FNYEAQ. The CDR3 sequence is 16 residues long. CDR3 bases: TGTGCCAGCAGCTTAGCGACAGCGGGAGGATCGTACGAGCAGTACTTC. This translates into CASSLATAGGSYEQYF.

The chain joins TRBV29-1 to TRBJ2-5; TRBD1 matches 9 bases. V was pared by 6 bases and J by 5 bases, with 7 bases of the junction left unmatched. CDR1 and CDR2 (germline): SQVTM, ANQGSEA. The CDR3 covers 13 residues. The CDR3 sequence: CSVLTGGLETQYF. In DNA, the CDR3 is TGCAGCGTCCTCACAGGGGGCCTGGAGACCCAGTACTTC.

The chain is built from TRBV27 and TRBJ2-1, with 14 bases matching TRBD2. This CDR3 comprises 14 residues. V lost 8 bases and J lost 8; bases outside the gene matches: 5. Germline CDR1 is MNHEY and CDR2 is SMNVEV (reference sequence). For the CDR3, the DNA is TGTGCCAGCGGGACTAGCGGGAGTTTCGATGAGCAGTTCTTC. Residues: CASGTSGSFDEQFF.

The chain carries TRBV5-1 and TRBJ2-2; 10 bases are shared with TRBD1. V lost 4 bases to trimming and J lost 1 base; unmatched junction nucleotides: 7. Germline V gives CDR1 SGHRS, CDR2 YFSETQ. The CDR3 runs 17 residues. This chain's CDR3 is CASSQTRTGGNTGELFF. The CDR3 coding sequence is TGCGCCAGCAGCCAAACTCGGACAGGGGGGAACACCGGGGAGCTGTTTTTT.

The V gene is TRBV28, the J gene TRBJ2-2, with TRBD1 as a possible D gene (5 bases). V was pared by 6 bases and J by 4 bases, with 9 bases between. From germline, CDR1 is MDHEN and CDR2 SYDVKM. The CDR3 has 13 amino acids. The CDR3 nucleotides read TGTGCCAGCAGGGCAGGGCTCACCGGGGAGCTGTTTTTT. It specifies CASRAGLTGELFF.

CDR3 bases: TGTGCCAGCAGCCGCGCCGGGATAGCGGGAGAGACCCAGTACTTC. Translating gives CASSRAGIAGETQYF. The gene calls are TRBV5-6 and TRBJ2-5; TRBD2 aligns across 7 bases. The CDR3 length is 15 residues. The germline gives CDR1 SGHDT, CDR2 YYEEEE. The ends lost 4 bases at V and 4 bases at J; junction bases unmatched: 10.

CDR3 DNA: TGTGCCAGCAGTTTTCATAGACAGGGGATCACTGAAGCTTTCTTT. Translation gives CASSFHRQGITEAFF. This chain connects TRBV28 to TRBJ1-1; 8 positions match TRBD1. The junction had 7 bases not matched to a gene; V was cut back by 3 bases and J by 4 bases. This CDR3 is 15 amino acids long. Germline assignment: CDR1 MDHEN and CDR2 SYDVKM.

The chain is built from TRBV6-6 and TRBJ2-3, with D possibly TRBD2 on 5 matching bases. CDR3 length: 15 residues. Germline CDR1 and CDR2: MNHNY and SVGAGI (reference sequence). Trimming shortened V by 4 bases and J by 1 base, and 12 bases separated the two germline ends. The CDR3 is CASSLGALGTDTQYF. The CDR3 region has the DNA TGTGCCAGCAGTTTGGGAGCGTTAGGCACAGATACGCAGTATTTT.